This is a list of T cell receptor beta chains from one sample in a study of cytomegalovirus exposure and HLA in healthy donors. Clones were sequenced by immunoSEQ multiplex PCR, and TCRdb holds only the in-frame ones, with some missing. The data contain approximately 160,000 clones, 70% to 90% of them singletons. The sequencing input was PBMCs. The receptors shown here come from a girl aged 10 to 17 in good health and CMV-seropositive. The CDR3 runs from the conserved cysteine through the conserved F or W. Each record gives: D gene, J gene, clone size, V gene, CDR3 protein. D genes are given only for firm matches. Expanded clones get a size class; other rows say once, few or many, or leave the size out.

.	TRBJ2-3	once	TRBV2	CASSDGETDTQYF
TRBD2	TRBJ2-7	.	TRBV5-6	CASSPGLGPYEQYF
.	TRBJ2-4	.	TRBV2	CASSPNQAKNIQYF
TRBD1	TRBJ1-2	once	TRBV4-1	CASSPGQGHGYGYTF
TRBD1	TRBJ1-2	.	TRBV2	CASTPRTGANRDGYTF
.	TRBJ1-1	.	TRBV19	CASSIRKQMNTEAFF
TRBD2	TRBJ2-7	.	TRBV10-2	CASSDGAGGYEQYF
TRBD1	TRBJ1-2	.	TRBV29-1	CSVVPLGQGDGYTF
TRBD1	TRBJ2-7	once	TRBV5-6	CASSHSYRGPSYEQYF
.	TRBJ1-2	.	TRBV6-1	CASSEATATYGYTF
TRBD1	TRBJ2-7	.	TRBV5-6	CASSLWGGQGTYEQYF
.	TRBJ1-2	.	TRBV7-9	CASSPTLARGMGGYTF
TRBD2	TRBJ2-3	.	TRBV6-4	CASSDSSGGGGTQYF
.	TRBJ1-5	.	TRBV29-1	CSVREGQQPQHF
TRBD1	TRBJ1-2	.	TRBV9	CASSVSQGAHGYTF
TRBD1	TRBJ2-1	.	TRBV5-5	CASSLVPGTGGNEQFF
TRBD2	TRBJ2-4	.	TRBV6-1	CASSEEDSGGSKGAKNIQYF
.	TRBJ1-2	.	TRBV7-9	CASSQGTGSNYGYTF
.	TRBJ2-1	.	TRBV19	CASSPFSRNNEQFF
TRBD1	TRBJ2-7	few	TRBV5-8	CASSLNAGTGGYEQYF
TRBD2	TRBJ2-7	.	TRBV11-3	CASSPDERGASSYEQYF
.	TRBJ2-7	.	TRBV15	CASREWATSDEQYF